This T cell receptor beta chain was profiled in a study of blood T cell repertoires in COVID-19 (TCRdb year 2020). For the study in its entirety: Collaborator samples came from the United States, Italy and Spain and covered acute and convalescent phases of COVID-19. Nearly every sample came with metadata listing a de-identified subject ID, COVID-19 status, age in years and sex. The prospective study material was composed of cDNA or gDNA derived from T cells, B-cell-depleted T cells, or PBMCs. Where available, HLA class I and class II types were taken from metadata supplied by the sample provider and were not determined by assay-based typing. The samples were drawn from two sources: the first 160 participants of the ongoing ImmuneRACE study, and over 950 subjects contributed by 6 global collaborators. The dataset comprised deeply sampled blood TCRbeta repertoires from subjects exposed to, actively infected with, or recovered from COVID-19. The repertoires were released in a freely available public database intended as a resource for research on the immune response to SARS-CoV-2.

Trimmed from V: 7 bases; trimmed from J: 0 bases; junction bases lacking a gene match: 1. The CDR3, from cysteine to phenylalanine, totals 14 residues. The only DNA kept is the CDR3, 42 bases in frame from the first base. CDR1 and CDR2 were assigned from the germline V gene (reference sequence) as LNHDA and SQIVND. Study-level results and caveats: Clinical and demographic metadata were provided uncurated, with the amount varying by source and participant.

TCRbeta CDR3 regions were amplified from genomic DNA using the immunoSEQ Assay, a bias-controlled multiplex PCR. Under the source paper's analysis protocol: The number of nucleated cells in each sample was estimated from the amplification of reference gene primers within the assay. Sequence reads were collapsed and filtered to measure the absolute abundance of every unique TCRbeta CDR3 rearrangement. For each sample, productive Simpson clonality was calculated by taking the square root of Simpson's diversity index across productive rearrangements. TCRdb provides this immuneACCESS table in a form limited to in-frame rearrangements. Some clones are lacking; in checked studies, under half of them reflect an unresolved V gene, and why the rest are absent is not known. That table gives V, J and clone size, and the DNA gave D and trimming. Recorded for this sample are over 150,000 clones; roughly 87% of them occurred a single time. About 7% of the sample goes to the ten largest clones.

For this clone: Its cognate antigen has yet to be identified. Per-base quality was not reported, and no clone a single base away is much larger than it.

Participants in the prospective study were enrolled through a virtual design, were aged about 18 to 100 years, and lived in 24 United States geographic areas. To assign participants to cohorts, the prospective study relied on clinical history that participants themselves reported in a screening survey and a study questionnaire. Recovered participants in ImmuneRACE Cohort 3 were defined as having two consecutive negative NP/OP PCR tests, clearance from a healthcare professional, or resolution of symptoms. Each participant in the prospective study had whole blood, serum and a nasopharyngeal or oropharyngeal swab collected by mobile phlebotomists. Participants in the prospective study had the option to provide additional blood draws and questionnaires over an approximately 2-month period. Prospective study blood samples were shipped either frozen or at room temperature before DNA extraction.

Recombination connected TRBV19 to TRBJ2-3; TRBD2 lines up with 10 middle nucleotides. The origin of this receptor is a woman aged 50 to 60 who had recovered from COVID-19. Sequencing input: PBMCs or T cells enriched from blood (not recorded which). The nucleotide sequence reads TGTGCCAGTAAGACTAGCGGGAGCACAGATACGCAGTATTTT. Its translation reads: CASKTSGSTDTQYF.